This T cell receptor (beta chain) was obtained from a study of cytomegalovirus exposure and HLA in healthy donors. In the study overall: Later, an analysis reported that the approximately 120 validation repertoires had used the same platform as the approximately 670 first-cohort repertoires. Study results and limitations: Cytomegalovirus status, reportedly, was diagnosed with high specificity and sensitivity by the classifier. The study found most TCR sequences rare, yet found some public TCRs in many donors.

Assay used: immunoSEQ multiplex PCR; TCRdb lists only in-frame clones, some missing. The table records 200,000 to 250,000 clones, about 90% of them present only once. With regard to this clone: Its antigen is currently unknown.

V was clipped by 8 bases and J by 8 bases; unmatched bases: 13. Germline values: CDR1 SNHLY, CDR2 FYNNEI. This CDR3 has 17 amino acids. The gene calls are TRBV2 and TRBJ2-1, with 15 bases aligning to TRBD2. Specimen: PBMCs. The TCR comes from a woman younger than 35 in good health and CMV-seronegative. The CDR3 region has the DNA TGTGCCAGCCGAGGGAGGACTAGCGGGAGGGCCACAGATGAGCAGTTCTTC. Residues: CASRGRTSGRATDEQFF.